The clone carrying this T cell receptor (beta chain) was counted many times. RNA transcripts yielded amplified TCR beta CDR3 regions. Second-round multiplex PCR followed a first-round RT-PCR using HTBI primers. Each CDR3 protein gets one entry after TCRdb re-called the multiplex PCR reads with MiXCR. The sample contains 200,000 to 250,000 distinct CDR3 sequences, 25% to 35% of which appear only once. This entry belongs to a study of Graves' ophthalmopathy and Graves' hyperthyroidism. The diagnostic workup employed clinical symptoms, serum thyroxine, TRAb, thyroid ultrasound and orbital computed tomography. The CDR3 loop spans 12 amino acids. Germline CDR1 reads SQVTM; CDR2 reads ANQGSEA. Trimming removed 6 bases at V and 4 bases at J, with 13 bases between.

This clonotype was obtained from a man aged 50 to 59 with Graves' ophthalmopathy. The V gene is TRBV29-1, the J gene TRBJ2-7; D is uncertain. Sequenced material: peripheral blood. The CDR3 loop is CSVASDRYEQYF. For the CDR3, the DNA is TGCAGCGTCGCGTCCGACCGATACGAGCAGTACTTC.